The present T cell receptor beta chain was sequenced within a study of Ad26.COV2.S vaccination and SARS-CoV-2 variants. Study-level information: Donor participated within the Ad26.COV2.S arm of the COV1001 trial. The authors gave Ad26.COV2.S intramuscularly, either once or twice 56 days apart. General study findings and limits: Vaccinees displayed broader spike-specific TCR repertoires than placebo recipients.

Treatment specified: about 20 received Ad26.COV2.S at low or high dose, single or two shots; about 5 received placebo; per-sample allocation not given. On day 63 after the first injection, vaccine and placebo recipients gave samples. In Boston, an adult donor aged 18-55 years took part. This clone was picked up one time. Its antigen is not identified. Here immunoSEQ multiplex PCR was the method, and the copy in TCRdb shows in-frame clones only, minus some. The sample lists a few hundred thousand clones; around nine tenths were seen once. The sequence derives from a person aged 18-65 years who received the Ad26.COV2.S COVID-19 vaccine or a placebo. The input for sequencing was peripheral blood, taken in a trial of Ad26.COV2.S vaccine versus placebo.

The CDR3 region is CASSLGGARRYGYTF. In DNA, the CDR3 is TGTGCCAGCAGTTTAGGGGGGGCGCGTCGGTATGGCTACACCTTC. The chain uses TRBV28 and TRBJ1-2; D might be TRBD1 (6 bases). The CDR3 has 15 residues. Germline-derived CDR1 and CDR2 are MDHEN and SYDVKM. V shed 2 bases and J shed 5 bases, with 15 bases lying between them.